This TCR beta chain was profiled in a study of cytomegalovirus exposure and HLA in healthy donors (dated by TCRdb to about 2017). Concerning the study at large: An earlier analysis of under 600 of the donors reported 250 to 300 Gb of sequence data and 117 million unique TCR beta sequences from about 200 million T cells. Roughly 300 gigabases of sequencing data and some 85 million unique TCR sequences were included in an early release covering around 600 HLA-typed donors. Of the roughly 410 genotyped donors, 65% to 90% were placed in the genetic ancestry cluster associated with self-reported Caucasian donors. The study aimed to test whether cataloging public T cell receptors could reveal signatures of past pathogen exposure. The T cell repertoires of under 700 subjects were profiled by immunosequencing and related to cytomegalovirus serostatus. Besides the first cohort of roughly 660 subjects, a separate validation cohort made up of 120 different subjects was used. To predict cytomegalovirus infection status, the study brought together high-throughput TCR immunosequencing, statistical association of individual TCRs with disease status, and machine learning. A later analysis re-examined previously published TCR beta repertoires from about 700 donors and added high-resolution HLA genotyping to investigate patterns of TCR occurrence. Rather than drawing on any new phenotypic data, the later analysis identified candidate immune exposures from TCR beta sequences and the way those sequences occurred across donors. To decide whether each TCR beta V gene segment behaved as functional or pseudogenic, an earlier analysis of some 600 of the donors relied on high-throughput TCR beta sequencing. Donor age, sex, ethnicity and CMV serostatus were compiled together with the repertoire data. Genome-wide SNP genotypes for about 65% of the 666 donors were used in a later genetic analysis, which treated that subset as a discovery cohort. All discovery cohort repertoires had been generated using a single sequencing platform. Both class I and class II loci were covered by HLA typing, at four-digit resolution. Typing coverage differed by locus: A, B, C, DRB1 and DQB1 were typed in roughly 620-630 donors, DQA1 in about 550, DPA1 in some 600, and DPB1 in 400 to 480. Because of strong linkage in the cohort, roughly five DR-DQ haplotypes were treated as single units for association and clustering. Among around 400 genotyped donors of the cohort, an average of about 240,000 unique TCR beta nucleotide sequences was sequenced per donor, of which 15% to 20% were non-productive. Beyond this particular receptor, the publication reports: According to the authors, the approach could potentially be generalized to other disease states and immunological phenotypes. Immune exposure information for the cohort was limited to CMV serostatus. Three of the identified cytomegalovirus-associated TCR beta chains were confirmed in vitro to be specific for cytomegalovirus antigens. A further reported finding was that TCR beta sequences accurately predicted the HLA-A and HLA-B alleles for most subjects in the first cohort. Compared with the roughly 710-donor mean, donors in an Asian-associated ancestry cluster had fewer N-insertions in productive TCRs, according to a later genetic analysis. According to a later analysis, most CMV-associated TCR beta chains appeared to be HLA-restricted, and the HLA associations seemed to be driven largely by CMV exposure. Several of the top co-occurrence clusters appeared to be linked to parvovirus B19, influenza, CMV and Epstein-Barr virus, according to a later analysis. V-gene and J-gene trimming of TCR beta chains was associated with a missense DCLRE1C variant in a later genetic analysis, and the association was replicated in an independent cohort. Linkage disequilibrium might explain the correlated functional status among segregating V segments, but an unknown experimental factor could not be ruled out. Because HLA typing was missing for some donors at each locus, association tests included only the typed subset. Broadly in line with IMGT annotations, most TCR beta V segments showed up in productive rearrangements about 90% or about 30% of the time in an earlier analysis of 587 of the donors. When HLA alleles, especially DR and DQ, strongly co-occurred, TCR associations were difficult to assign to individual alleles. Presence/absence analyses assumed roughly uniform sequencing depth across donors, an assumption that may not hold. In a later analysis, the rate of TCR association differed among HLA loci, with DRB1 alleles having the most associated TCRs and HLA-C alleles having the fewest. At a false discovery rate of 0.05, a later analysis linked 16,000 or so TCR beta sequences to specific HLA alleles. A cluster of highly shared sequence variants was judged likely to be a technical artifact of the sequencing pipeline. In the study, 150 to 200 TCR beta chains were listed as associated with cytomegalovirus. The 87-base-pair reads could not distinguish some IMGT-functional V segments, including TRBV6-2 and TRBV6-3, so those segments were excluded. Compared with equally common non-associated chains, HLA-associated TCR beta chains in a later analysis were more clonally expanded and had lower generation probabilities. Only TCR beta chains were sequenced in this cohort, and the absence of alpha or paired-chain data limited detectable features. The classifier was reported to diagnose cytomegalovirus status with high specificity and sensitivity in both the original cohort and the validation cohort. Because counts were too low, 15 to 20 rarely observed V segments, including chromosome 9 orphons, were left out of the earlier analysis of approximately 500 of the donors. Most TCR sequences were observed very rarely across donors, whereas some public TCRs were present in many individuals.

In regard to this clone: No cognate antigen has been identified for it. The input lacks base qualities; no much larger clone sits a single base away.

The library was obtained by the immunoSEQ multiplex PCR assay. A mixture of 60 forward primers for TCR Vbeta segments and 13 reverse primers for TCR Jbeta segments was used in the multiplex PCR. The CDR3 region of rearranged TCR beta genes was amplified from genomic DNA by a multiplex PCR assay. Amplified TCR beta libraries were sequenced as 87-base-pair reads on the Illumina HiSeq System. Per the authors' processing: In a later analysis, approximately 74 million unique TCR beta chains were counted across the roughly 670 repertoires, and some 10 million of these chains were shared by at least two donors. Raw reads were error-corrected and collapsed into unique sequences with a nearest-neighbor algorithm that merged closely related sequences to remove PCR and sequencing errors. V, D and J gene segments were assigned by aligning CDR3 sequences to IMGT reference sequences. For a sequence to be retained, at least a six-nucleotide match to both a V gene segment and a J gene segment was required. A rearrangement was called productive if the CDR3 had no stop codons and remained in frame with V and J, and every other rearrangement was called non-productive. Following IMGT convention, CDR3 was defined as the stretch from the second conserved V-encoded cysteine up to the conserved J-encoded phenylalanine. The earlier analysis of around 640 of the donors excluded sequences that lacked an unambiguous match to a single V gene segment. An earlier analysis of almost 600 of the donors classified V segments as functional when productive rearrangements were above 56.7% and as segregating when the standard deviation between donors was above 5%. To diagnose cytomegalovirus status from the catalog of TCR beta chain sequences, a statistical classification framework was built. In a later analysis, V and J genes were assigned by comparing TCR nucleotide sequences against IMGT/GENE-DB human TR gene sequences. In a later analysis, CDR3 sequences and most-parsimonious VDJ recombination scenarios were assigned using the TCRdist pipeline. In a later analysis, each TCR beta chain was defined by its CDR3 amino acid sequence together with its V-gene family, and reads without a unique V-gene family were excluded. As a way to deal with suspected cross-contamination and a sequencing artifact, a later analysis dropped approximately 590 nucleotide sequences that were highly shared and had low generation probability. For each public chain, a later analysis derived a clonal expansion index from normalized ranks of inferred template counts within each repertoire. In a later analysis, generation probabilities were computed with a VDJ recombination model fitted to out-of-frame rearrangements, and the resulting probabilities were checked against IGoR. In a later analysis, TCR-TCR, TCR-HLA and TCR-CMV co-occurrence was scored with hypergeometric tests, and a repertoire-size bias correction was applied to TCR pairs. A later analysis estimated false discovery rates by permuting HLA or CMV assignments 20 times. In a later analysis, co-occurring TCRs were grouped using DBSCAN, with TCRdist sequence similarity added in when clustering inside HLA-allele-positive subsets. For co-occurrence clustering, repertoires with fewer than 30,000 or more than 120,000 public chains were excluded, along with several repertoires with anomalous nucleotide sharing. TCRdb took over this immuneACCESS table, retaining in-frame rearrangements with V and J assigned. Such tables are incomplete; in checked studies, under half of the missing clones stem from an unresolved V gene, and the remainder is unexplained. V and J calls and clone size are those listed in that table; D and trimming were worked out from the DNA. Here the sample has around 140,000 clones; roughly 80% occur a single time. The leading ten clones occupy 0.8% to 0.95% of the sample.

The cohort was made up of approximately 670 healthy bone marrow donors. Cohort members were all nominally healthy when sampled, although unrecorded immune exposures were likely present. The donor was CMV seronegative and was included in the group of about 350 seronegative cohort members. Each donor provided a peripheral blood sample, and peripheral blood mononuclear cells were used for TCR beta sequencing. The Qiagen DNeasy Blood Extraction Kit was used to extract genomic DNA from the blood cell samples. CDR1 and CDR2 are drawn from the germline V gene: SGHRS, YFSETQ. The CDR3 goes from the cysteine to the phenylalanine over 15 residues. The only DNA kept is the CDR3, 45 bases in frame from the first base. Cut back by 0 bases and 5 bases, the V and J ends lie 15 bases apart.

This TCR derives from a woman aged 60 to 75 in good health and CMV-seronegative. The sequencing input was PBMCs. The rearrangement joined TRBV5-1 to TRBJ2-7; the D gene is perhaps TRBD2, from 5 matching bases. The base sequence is TGCGCCAGCAGCTTGGATGAAGGGCGGGTCGACGAGCAGTACTTC. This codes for CASSLDEGRVDEQYF.